The 19 T cell receptor beta chains given below trace back to one sample, sequenced in a study of cytomegalovirus exposure and HLA in healthy donors. 60 Vbeta and 13 Jbeta primers were used in PCR. Only in-frame clones appear in the TCRdb table, and some are missing; sequencing was by immunoSEQ multiplex PCR. The table records 98,000 or so clones, approximately 77% of them present only once. The sequenced material came from PBMCs. These receptors originate from a female donor in good health and CMV-seronegative.

The V and J genes are TRBV7-3 and TRBJ2-2; TRBD1 agrees at 11 bases. Germline V gene sequence: CDR1 SGHTA, CDR2 FQGTGA. Trimming took 5 bases from V and 9 from J; bases not matched to a gene: 11. This CDR3 comprises 16 residues. The CDR3 reads CASSQLGTGGFRELFF. The CDR3 DNA is TGTGCCAGCAGCCAACTAGGGACAGGGGGTTTTAGGGAGCTGTTTTTT.

The chain couples TRBV14 to TRBJ2-5; 8 bases agree with TRBD2. V shed 4 bases, J shed 5 bases, and the junction held 9 bases outside the gene matches. The V gene's germline CDR1 is SGHDN and CDR2 FVKESK. CDR3 length: 15 amino acids. CDR3 sequence reads: CASSPGTRNRETQYF. CDR3 sequence (DNA): TGTGCCAGCAGCCCGGGGACTAGGAATCGGGAGACCCAGTACTTC.

Notes on this clone: Relative to the germline gene, one junction end is altered; a read error may explain this. Other DNA sequences in the same sample also yield this CDR3. The V gene is TRBV10-3, the J gene TRBJ2-6, with 12 positions matching TRBD1. CDR3 length: 18 amino acids. Germline CDR1 and CDR2: ENHRY and SYGVKD. CDR3 sequence (DNA): TGCGCCATCAGTGAGTCCCGGGACAGGGGGCCTGGGGCCAACGTCCTGACTTTC. Translating it yields CAISESRDRGPGANVLTF.

The chain couples TRBV6-5 to TRBJ2-5; weak D call: TRBD1 (5 bases). Trimming removed 5 bases from V and 5 bases from J, with 15 bases in between. The CDR3 is made up of 14 amino acids. Germline CDR1 MNHEY, CDR2 SVGAGI. The CDR3 region has the DNA TGTGCCAGCAGTAAATCCTGGGGCACGGAGACCCAGTACTTC. It codes for CASSKSWGTETQYF.

In its sample, this clone was seen once. The chain is built from TRBV19 and TRBJ1-1; no reliable D call. Germline V lookup: CDR1 LNHDA, CDR2 SQIVND (reference sequence). V lost 1 base, J lost 0 bases, and 9 bases lay in between. The length of the CDR3 is 15 residues. CDR3 region: CASSIAPRLNTEAFF. As DNA, the CDR3 is TGTGCCAGTAGTATAGCCCCGCGGCTGAACACTGAAGCTTTCTTT.

Note on this clone: An end of the junction differs from the germline gene, which may be a read error. The J gene is TRBJ1-1, the V gene TRBV6-5, with 8 bases lining up with TRBD1. The CDR3 length is 15 residues. Germline V gene lookup returns CDR1 MNHEY and CDR2 SVGAGI. The CDR3 region is CASSDSGGANTEAFF. The CDR3 DNA is TGTGCCAGCAGTGACTCAGGGGGCGCGAACACTGAAGCTTTCTTT.

The chain carries TRBV5-4 and TRBJ2-2; weak D call: TRBD2 (7 bases). The CDR3 loop spans 16 amino acids. Germline V lookup: CDR1 SGHNT, CDR2 YYREEE (reference sequence). With 6 bases removed from V and 7 bases from J, the gap between germline ends came to 22 bases. CDR3 region: CASTHEGGRAGGELFF. The CDR3 nucleotides read TGTGCCAGCACCCACGAAGGGGGGAGGGCCGGCGGGGAGCTGTTTTTT.

The chain joins TRBV4-3 to TRBJ1-1, with 8 bases that match TRBD1. Per the germline V gene, CDR1 is LGHNA and CDR2 is YSLEER. The ends lost 4 bases at V and 5 bases at J; junction bases unmatched: 9. The CDR3 contains 15 residues. CDR3 in DNA: TGCGCCAGCAGCCGGAGGACAGGGAGTAAGACTGAAGCTTTCTTT. Amino acids: CASSRRTGSKTEAFF.

J is TRBJ2-7 and V is TRBV29-1; weak D call: TRBD2 (5 bases). Germline V lookup: CDR1 SQVTM, CDR2 ANQGSEA. The V gene lost 5 bases and the J gene lost 7 bases, with 18 bases spanning the gap. The CDR3 has 13 residues. The CDR3 nucleotides are TGCAGCGTTAATTTAGGCTTTCCGGGGGAGCAGTACTTC. As protein: CSVNLGFPGEQYF.

The rearrangement uses TRBV27 and TRBJ1-1, with TRBD1 matching over 11 bases. With 5 bases clipped from V and 0 bases from J, the junction kept 8 bases outside the gene matches. Germline CDR1 and CDR2: MNHEY and SMNVEV (reference sequence). The CDR3 runs to 17 residues. The chain's CDR3 is CASSPRDRGLMNTEAFF. CDR3 DNA: TGTGCCAGCAGTCCTAGGGACAGGGGGTTGATGAACACTGAAGCTTTCTTT.

This chain connects TRBV4-3 to TRBJ2-7, with 9 nucleotides matching TRBD1. CDR3 length equals 16 residues. Germline-derived CDR1 and CDR2 are LGHNA and YSLEER. With 0 bases clipped from V and 7 bases from J, the junction kept 10 bases outside the gene matches. CDR3 sequence (DNA): TGCGCCAGCAGCCAAGACACAGAACAGGGGGCTCGGGAGCAGTACTTC. This gives the protein CASSQDTEQGAREQYF.

About this clone: One junction end does not reproduce the germline sequence, and a read error may be involved. The chain has TRBV15 and TRBJ1-2, with TRBD1 matching 7 bases. CDR3 length equals 12 residues. In germline, CDR1 is LNHNV, CDR2 YYDKDF (reference sequence). This CDR3 reads CATSARQGMEQF. The CDR3 nucleotides read TGTGCCACCAGCGCCCGACAGGGAATGGAACAATTC.

The rearrangement joins TRBV7-2 to TRBJ2-3; TRBD2 might be the D (5 bases). The CDR3 extends over 15 amino acids. V lost 3 bases, J lost 8 bases, and 18 bases lay in between. Germline V gene data show CDR1 as SGHTA and CDR2 as FQGNSA. CDR3 coding DNA: TGTGCCAGCAGCTTCCGGACTCAAACTCACCTTACGCAGTATTTT. As protein: CASSFRTQTHLTQYF.

The V call is TRBV5-1, the J call TRBJ1-2; TRBD1 aligns across 11 bases. V was clipped by 3 bases and J by 7 bases; unmatched bases: 11. CDR3 size: 16 residues. The germline V gene encodes CDR1 SGHRS and CDR2 YFSETQ. The CDR3 is CASSYLTGTGGGGYTF. The CDR3 nucleotides read TGCGCCAGCAGCTATTTAACCGGGACAGGGGGTGGTGGCTACACCTTC. Complete variable domain (other parts from reference TRBV5-1 and TRBJ1-2): KAGVTQTPRYLIKTRGQQVTLSCSPISGHRSVSWYQQTPGQGLQFLFEYFSETQRNKGNFPGRFSGRQFSNSRSEMNVSTLELGDSALYLCASSYLTGTGGGGYTFGSGTRLTVV.

The chain recombines TRBV7-8 with TRBJ2-5, with D perhaps TRBD2 (5 bases). The end of the DNA aligns better with TRBJ2-7, so the J call may be wrong. The CDR3 is 17 residues long. Germline V gene lookup returns CDR1 SGHVS and CDR2 FQNEAQ. CDR3 region: CASSLGTSATGTYEQYF. The DNA for the CDR3 is TGTGCCAGCAGCTTAGGGACCTCAGCAACGGGAACCTACGAGCAGTACTTC.

The chain is built from TRBV19 and TRBJ1-4, with D maybe TRBD1 (6 bases). V lost 7 bases and J lost 8, with 17 bases in between. The CDR3 covers 14 residues. Germline V gives CDR1 LNHDA, CDR2 SQIVND (reference sequence). The CDR3 region has the DNA TGTGCCAGTAACCATCGGGGGGCCAGCGAAAAACTGTTTTTT. Translating gives CASNHRGASEKLFF.

The rearrangement joins TRBV5-3 to TRBJ1-2, with a tentative D call TRBD1 (6 bases). TRBV5-3 is recorded as an ORF, its role being uncertain. V was clipped by 1 base and J by 6 bases, with 28 bases between them. This CDR3 comprises 19 residues. Here the CDR3 reads CARSLWGQGSLNPMDGYTF. In nucleotides, the CDR3 is TGTGCCAGAAGCTTGTGGGGTCAGGGGTCCCTCAATCCTATGGATGGCTACACCTTC.

The chain couples TRBV30 to TRBJ2-1; 7 nucleotides line up with TRBD2. Germline CDR1 is GTSNPN and CDR2 is SVGIG (reference sequence). Trimming removed 0 bases from V and 9 bases from J; junction bases left unmatched: 8. The CDR3 is made up of 14 amino acids. The DNA for the CDR3 is TGTGCCTGGAGTGTACCCCCTGGGGGGGGTGAGCAGTTCTTC. This sequence encodes CAWSVPPGGGEQFF.

V gene TRBV6-5 combines with J gene TRBJ2-7; 8 bases are shared with TRBD2. The V and J ends lost 6 bases and 2 bases, in that order; junction bases with no gene match: 3. Germline V CDR1 and CDR2: MNHEY, SVGAGI. The CDR3 runs to 13 residues. The CDR3 reads CASRKAGAYEQYF. The CDR3 DNA reads TGTGCCAGCAGAAAAGCGGGAGCCTACGAGCAGTACTTC.